This T cell receptor beta chain was retrieved from a study of blood T cell repertoires in COVID-19. Authors' methods: Nucleated cell number was recorded as an estimate derived from reference gene primer amplification. The assay was immunoSEQ multiplex PCR, and TCRdb's table has in-frame clones only and misses some. D and trimming were read from the DNA, whereas the V and J calls and clone size are those reported in that table. The sample lists over 100,000 clones, approximately 82% occurring once. Germline values: CDR1 LNHDA, CDR2 SQIVND (reference sequence). This CDR3 contains 15 residues. V shed 6 bases and J 8 bases; nucleotides not matched to a gene: 9.

This sequence was found in a man aged 60 to 75 with active or convalescent COVID-19. The specimen sequenced was peripheral blood. J is TRBJ2-1 and V is TRBV19; 11 nucleotides agree with TRBD2. The CDR3 DNA sequence: TGTGCCAGTAGAAAGCTAGCGGGAGGAATGGATGAGCAGTTCTTC. Its translation is CASRKLAGGMDEQFF.